The present TCR beta chain was sequenced within a study of shared clonotypes between healthy human individuals. Study in general: The donor group consisted of two women and a few men, aged 18 to 49.

This clone was seen only a few times. It was at deep level that the assay was run. Some clones are missing from TCRdb's copy, which holds only in-frame ones; the method was immunoSEQ multiplex PCR. Among about 1 million clones, around four fifths were seen once, and the ten largest hold about 1.5%. Study donors comprised healthy, HIV-negative adults devoid of recent acute infection or vaccination. This CDR3 has 12 amino acids. Germline-derived CDR1 and CDR2 are SNHLY and FYNNEI. The chain has TRBV2 and TRBJ1-1; TRBD1 is a possible D gene (5 bases). The sequencing sample was made of memory CD4+ T cells sorted from blood. The subset was: CD45RA-negative fraction. This receptor was taken from a man between 18 and 35 years old in good health. The CDR3 bases are TGTGCTAGGGGAGGGGAACGGACTGAAGCTTTCTTT. Its protein is CARGGERTEAFF.